A selection of T cell receptor beta chains follows, all from one sample in a study of blood T cell repertoires in COVID-19. The assay was immunoSEQ multiplex PCR, and TCRdb's table has in-frame clones only and misses some. The sample yields 65,000 to 90,000 clones, 76% seen once. Sequenced material: peripheral blood. These receptors all stem from a man in his sixties or seventies with active or convalescent COVID-19. The CDR3 runs from the conserved cysteine through the conserved F or W. Fields, in order: V gene, clone size, J gene, D gene, CDR3 DNA, CDR3 protein. D genes are given only for firm matches. Expanded clones are given a class, and other clones once, few, many or no size at all.

v_gene: TRBV10-1
abundance: .
j_gene: TRBJ2-7
d_gene: .
CDR3nt: TGCGCCAGCAGTGAGTCAGGGGGCTACGAGCAGTACTTC
CDR3aa: CASSESGGYEQYF

v_gene: TRBV3-1/TRBV3-2
abundance: .
j_gene: TRBJ1-1
d_gene: .
CDR3nt: TGTGCCAGCAGCCCACAGCAGGAAAGCACTGAAGCTTTCTTT
CDR3aa: CASSPQQESTEAFF

v_gene: TRBV19
abundance: .
j_gene: TRBJ2-2
d_gene: .
CDR3nt: TGTGCCAGTAGTATAACTCGAGACGGGGAGCTGTTTTTT
CDR3aa: CASSITRDGELFF

v_gene: TRBV5-4
abundance: .
j_gene: TRBJ2-5
d_gene: TRBD2
CDR3nt: TGTGCCAGCAGCCCTTTGACTAGCGGGGGCCAAGAGACCCAGTACTTC
CDR3aa: CASSPLTSGGQETQYF

v_gene: TRBV28
abundance: once
j_gene: TRBJ1-2
d_gene: .
CDR3nt: TGTGCCAGCAGTCCCACCCGGTCGGGGTATGGCTACACCTTC
CDR3aa: CASSPTRSGYGYTF

v_gene: TRBV6-5
abundance: .
j_gene: TRBJ1-5
d_gene: TRBD1
CDR3nt: TGTGCCAGCACCGGGAGGGACAGCTTCAATCAGCCCCAGCATTTT
CDR3aa: CASTGRDSFNQPQHF

v_gene: TRBV24-1
abundance: few
j_gene: TRBJ2-6
d_gene: TRBD1
CDR3nt: TGTGCCACGGGGTCTGGACAGGGGATCTCTGGGGCCAACGTCCTGACTTTC
CDR3aa: CATGSGQGISGANVLTF

v_gene: TRBV9
abundance: few
j_gene: TRBJ2-1
d_gene: .
CDR3nt: TGTGCCAGCAGCGTAGCTCCCACGGGGGAGCAGTTCTTC
CDR3aa: CASSVAPTGEQFF

v_gene: TRBV5-6
abundance: .
j_gene: TRBJ1-5
d_gene: .
CDR3nt: TGTGCCAGCAGCGGGGGGTACAGCAATCAGCCCCAGCATTTT
CDR3aa: CASSGGYSNQPQHF

v_gene: TRBV7-6
abundance: .
j_gene: TRBJ2-3
d_gene: .
CDR3nt: TGTGCCAGCAGCTTAGCCACAGGGCGCTTGTCCGATACGCAGTATTTT
CDR3aa: CASSLATGRLSDTQYF

v_gene: TRBV6-2/TRBV6-3
abundance: .
j_gene: TRBJ2-7
d_gene: .
CDR3nt: TGTGCCAGCGGTTTGGGCGGGGCCCTCTACGAGCAGTACTTC
CDR3aa: CASGLGGALYEQYF

v_gene: TRBV9
abundance: few
j_gene: TRBJ1-3
d_gene: .
CDR3nt: TGTGCCAGCAGCAGAGACCGGGACTCTGGAAACACCATATATTTT
CDR3aa: CASSRDRDSGNTIYF

v_gene: TRBV3-1/TRBV3-2
abundance: .
j_gene: TRBJ1-1
d_gene: .
CDR3nt: TGTGCCAGCAGTCGCCGGGAGGCTGAAGCTTTCTTT
CDR3aa: CASSRREAEAFF

v_gene: TRBV13
abundance: .
j_gene: TRBJ2-7
d_gene: .
CDR3nt: TGTGCCAGCAGCTTACAAGGGGCTAGGTCCTACGAGCAGTACTTC
CDR3aa: CASSLQGARSYEQYF

v_gene: TRBV5-1
abundance: .
j_gene: TRBJ2-7
d_gene: .
CDR3nt: TGCGCCAGCAGCCCGGACAGCTACGAGCAGTACTTC
CDR3aa: CASSPDSYEQYF

v_gene: TRBV5-1
abundance: .
j_gene: TRBJ2-3
d_gene: .
CDR3nt: TGCGCCAGCAGCTTGAGAGGAACTAGCACAGATACGCAGTATTTT
CDR3aa: CASSLRGTSTDTQYF

v_gene: TRBV5-1
abundance: .
j_gene: TRBJ2-1
d_gene: TRBD2
CDR3nt: TGCGCCAGCAGAAGCGGGGGGACTTACAATGAGCAGTTCTTC
CDR3aa: CASRSGGTYNEQFF

v_gene: TRBV9
abundance: .
j_gene: TRBJ1-6
d_gene: TRBD1
CDR3nt: TGTGCCAGCAGCGAGGGACAGGGGCGCACCTATAATTCACCCCTCCACTTT
CDR3aa: CASSEGQGRTYNSPLHF

v_gene: TRBV3-1/TRBV3-2
abundance: .
j_gene: TRBJ2-5
d_gene: TRBD2
CDR3nt: TGTGCCACTCTAGCGGGGGGGTTGACCCAGTACTTC
CDR3aa: CATLAGGLTQYF

v_gene: TRBV4-1
abundance: .
j_gene: TRBJ2-3
d_gene: .
CDR3nt: TGCGCCAGCAGCCCCAGTAGGTCAGGGGTTGAAGATACGCAGTATTTT
CDR3aa: CASSPSRSGVEDTQYF

v_gene: TRBV5-4
abundance: .
j_gene: TRBJ2-5
d_gene: .
CDR3nt: TGTGCCAGCAGCTTTAGCGGAACCCAAGAGACCCAGTACTTC
CDR3aa: CASSFSGTQETQYF

v_gene: TRBV4-1
abundance: .
j_gene: TRBJ1-6
d_gene: .
CDR3nt: TGCGCCAGCAGCTCGGGAAGGGTCGATTCACCCCTCCACTTT
CDR3aa: CASSSGRVDSPLHF

v_gene: TRBV6-5
abundance: few
j_gene: TRBJ1-6
d_gene: .
CDR3nt: TGTGCCAGCATTAAACAGGGCGTTGGTTCACCCCTCCACTTT
CDR3aa: CASIKQGVGSPLHF

v_gene: TRBV18
abundance: .
j_gene: TRBJ2-5
d_gene: .
CDR3nt: TGTGCCAGCTCTCCTAGAGACCAAGAGACCCAGTACTTC
CDR3aa: CASSPRDQETQYF

v_gene: TRBV2
abundance: .
j_gene: TRBJ1-5
d_gene: .
CDR3nt: TGTGCCAGCAGGCTGGGACTCAATCAGCCCCAGCATTTT
CDR3aa: CASRLGLNQPQHF

v_gene: TRBV6-2/TRBV6-3
abundance: .
j_gene: TRBJ1-5
d_gene: .
CDR3nt: TGTGCCAGCAGTTACGGTTGGGCCGGTCAGCCCCAGCATTTT
CDR3aa: CASSYGWAGQPQHF

v_gene: TRBV19
abundance: .
j_gene: TRBJ1-5
d_gene: .
CDR3nt: TGTGCCAGTAGCTTTGCTGACAGGTTCAATCAGCCCCAGCATTTT
CDR3aa: CASSFADRFNQPQHF

v_gene: TRBV5-1
abundance: few
j_gene: TRBJ1-1
d_gene: TRBD1
CDR3nt: TGCGCCAGCATAGGACAGGTGGACACTGAAGCTTTCTTT
CDR3aa: CASIGQVDTEAFF

v_gene: TRBV11-3
abundance: .
j_gene: TRBJ1-4
d_gene: .
CDR3nt: TGTGCCAGCAGCTTAGGATCCGGTAGGGGAGAAAAACTGTTTTTT
CDR3aa: CASSLGSGRGEKLFF

v_gene: TRBV4-1
abundance: .
j_gene: TRBJ2-3
d_gene: .
CDR3nt: TGCGCCAGCAGCCAGTCCTCCTGGAGGGGTCAGGATACGCAGTATTTT
CDR3aa: CASSQSSWRGQDTQYF

v_gene: TRBV3-1/TRBV3-2
abundance: .
j_gene: TRBJ1-1
d_gene: .
CDR3nt: TGTGCCAGCAGCCAAGAGGGGCTGCGCACTGAAGCTTTCTTT
CDR3aa: CASSQEGLRTEAFF

v_gene: TRBV4-1
abundance: few
j_gene: TRBJ1-2
d_gene: .
CDR3nt: TGCGCCAGCAGCCAAGAATCGGCTTTGCGGGCTTGGGGCTACACCTTC
CDR3aa: CASSQESALRAWGYTF

v_gene: TRBV27
abundance: .
j_gene: TRBJ2-3
d_gene: .
CDR3nt: TGTGCCAGCAGTTCCAATGCAGCAGGGAGGGGGGGATTTAGCACAGATACGCAGTATTTT
CDR3aa: CASSSNAAGRGGFSTDTQYF